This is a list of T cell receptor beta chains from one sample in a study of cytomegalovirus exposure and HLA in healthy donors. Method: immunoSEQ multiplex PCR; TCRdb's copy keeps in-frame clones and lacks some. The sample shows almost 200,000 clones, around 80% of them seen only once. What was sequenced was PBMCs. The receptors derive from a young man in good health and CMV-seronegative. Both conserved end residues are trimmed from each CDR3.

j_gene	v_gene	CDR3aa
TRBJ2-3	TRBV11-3	ASSLDPPQGGKDTQY
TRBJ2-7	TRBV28	ASSLLAYEQY
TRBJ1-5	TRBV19	ASSTAGALRVPQH
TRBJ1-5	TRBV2	ASIAQGSHQPQH
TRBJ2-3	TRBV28	ASSPYKGTDTQY
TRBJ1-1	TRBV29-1	SVEDLGPEAF
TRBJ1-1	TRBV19	ASTPERWNTEAF
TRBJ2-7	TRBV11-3	ASSHGTGGDYEQY
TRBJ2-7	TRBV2	ASGGLAVHYEQY
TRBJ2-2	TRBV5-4	ASSGTTNTGELF
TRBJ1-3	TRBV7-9	ASSLDRGLNTIY
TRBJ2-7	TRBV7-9	ASSLAQGLSEQY
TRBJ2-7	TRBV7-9	ASSSTAGSGMSYEQY
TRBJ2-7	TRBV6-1	ASSERPPGVQKTYEQY
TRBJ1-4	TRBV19	ASSRTAVATNEKLF
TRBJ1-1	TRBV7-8	ASSLKRVNTEAF
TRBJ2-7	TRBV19	ASSRDTLNYEQY
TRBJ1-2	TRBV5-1	ATSGGYGYT
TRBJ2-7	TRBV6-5	ASTRPGIYEQY
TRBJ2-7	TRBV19	ASSIYGGATYEQY
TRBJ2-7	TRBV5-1	ASSVRDRSAYEQY
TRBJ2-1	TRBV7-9	ASRAGLGSSYNEQF
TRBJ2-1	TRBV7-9	ASIGTSGSRYEQF
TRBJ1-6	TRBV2	ASSEGGLHNSPLH
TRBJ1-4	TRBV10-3	AIGGGGDEKLF
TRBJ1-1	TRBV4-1	ASSQGYTNTEAF